The 12 T cell receptor beta chains below come from one sample, sequenced in a study of sequential checkpoint blockade in melanoma. Treatment reported: randomized to nivolumab then ipilimumab (arm A) or the reverse (arm B). Profiling relied on immunoSEQ multiplex PCR, and the TCRdb table lists in-frame clones only, not all of them. The table has about 9,600 clones, 24% seen once. Here the sequenced sample was tumor tissue (inferred from file names), taken from a patient given nivolumab and ipilimumab in sequence. These TCRs come from a human donor with melanoma.

This clone was detected many times. The chain is built from TRBV11-3 and TRBJ1-6; 9 bases match TRBD1. Germline trimming cut 3 bases from V and 8 bases from J; bases unmatched to any gene: 5. This CDR3 is built from 15 residues. Germline CDR1 and CDR2: SGHNT and YENEEA. The CDR3 reads CASSLGTGRYSPLHF. In DNA, the CDR3 is TGTGCCAGCAGCTTGGGGACAGGGCGGTATTCACCCCTCCACTTT.

This clone was detected a few times. V and J are TRBV15 and TRBJ2-1; 7 bases map to TRBD2. This CDR3 is built from 17 residues. Germline trimming cut 0 bases from V and 7 bases from J; bases unmatched to any gene: 12. In germline, CDR1 is LNHNV, CDR2 YYDKDF (reference sequence). CDR3 loop: CATSRDAGVSLGNEQFF. CDR3 nucleotides: TGTGCCACCAGCAGAGACGCGGGAGTATCACTTGGGAATGAGCAGTTCTTC. The complete variable domain, with remaining parts taken from reference TRBV15 and TRBJ2-1, reads DAMVIQNPRYQVTQFGKPVTLSCSQTLNHNVMYWYQQKSSQAPKLLFHYYDKDFNNEADTPDNFQSRRPNTSFCFLDIRSPGLGDTAMYLCATSRDAGVSLGNEQFFGPGTRLTVL.

V is TRBV19 and J is TRBJ2-2; 7 nucleotides align to TRBD2. The germline CDR1 and CDR2 sequences are LNHDA and SQIVND (reference sequence). The length of the CDR3 is 19 residues. Trimming at V came to 1 base and at J to 0 bases, leaving 11 bases not matched to a gene. The CDR3, as DNA: TGTGCCAGTAGTATAGTCGGGGCGGGAGCGAAGGCGAACACCGGGGAGCTGTTTTTT. Protein: CASSIVGAGAKANTGELFF.

This clone occurred a few times. The chain joins TRBV15 to TRBJ2-7, with D perhaps matching TRBD1 (6 bases). Trimming removed 1 base from V and 1 base from J, with 8 bases in between. Germline V gene sequence: CDR1 LNHNV, CDR2 YYDKDF (reference sequence). The CDR3 runs to 14 residues. CDR3: CATSRAGQSYEQYF. The CDR3 DNA reads TGTGCCACCAGCAGAGCTGGACAGTCCTACGAGCAGTACTTC.

The V gene is TRBV11-3, the J gene TRBJ2-7; no clear D. Trimming shortened V by 0 bases and J by 2 bases, and 8 bases separated the two germline ends. There are 14 residues in the CDR3. Germline V gives CDR1 SGHNT, CDR2 YENEEA. This CDR3 is CASSLDLRAYEQYF. CDR3 nucleotide sequence: TGTGCCAGCAGCTTAGACTTAAGGGCCTACGAGCAGTACTTC.

This clone was seen many times. The chain carries TRBV11-3 and TRBJ2-2, with TRBD1 matching over 9 bases. V trimming: 3 bases; J trimming: 7 bases; junction bases outside the gene matches: 6. Germline V gene lookup returns CDR1 SGHNT and CDR2 YENEEA. The length of the CDR3 is 15 residues. For the CDR3, the DNA is TGTGCCAGCAGCTTGCGGACAGGGGAGATCGGGGAGCTGTTTTTT. This codes for CASSLRTGEIGELFF.

The chain is built from TRBV23-1 and TRBJ2-4, with TRBD1 identical over 7 bases. TRBV23-1 belongs to the ORF category, with a function that is uncertain. The CDR3 is made up of 16 amino acids. Losses at the gene ends were 6 bases for V and 8 bases for J; bases not matched to a gene: 16. The CDR3 here is CASSQEERRGWDIQYF. DNA of the CDR3: TGCGCCAGCAGCCAAGAAGAGCGCAGGGGGTGGGACATTCAGTACTTC.

This clone appeared many times. The chain combines TRBV11-3 with TRBJ2-1; 7 nucleotides match TRBD2. This CDR3 has 16 residues. The germline CDR1 and CDR2 sequences are SGHNT and YENEEA. Trimming cost V 5 bases and J 8 bases; bases outside gene matches: 15. DNA of the CDR3: TGTGCCAGCAGCCCCGGTGGTGGGAGGGCCTTGGATGAGCAGTTCTTC. Protein: CASSPGGGRALDEQFF.

The sample holds a few counts of this clone. The chain employs TRBV5-1 and TRBJ1-2, with 7 bases lining up with TRBD1. Germline lookup yields CDR1 SGHRS and CDR2 YFSETQ. The CDR3 is 15 amino acids. V gave up 4 bases and J gave up 6 bases; unmatched junction bases: 12. The CDR3 region has the DNA TGCGCCAGCAGCCACCGACAGGGCCTTAAGGATGGCTACACCTTC. Translation gives CASSHRQGLKDGYTF.

The chain couples TRBV23-1 to TRBJ2-2; a possible D gene is TRBD2 (5 bases). TRBV23-1 falls under the ORF class, with uncertain function. Trimming took off 6 bases at V and 13 bases at J, with 18 bases between the two ends. The CDR3 length is 13 residues. CDR3 region: CASSQDITRVLFF. CDR3 in DNA: TGCGCCAGCAGCCAAGATATTACTAGGGTGCTGTTTTTT.

The gene calls are TRBV5-1 and TRBJ2-7, with 15 bases matching TRBD2. J lost 3 bases, V lost 2 bases, and 12 bases had no gene match. There are 19 residues in the CDR3. CDR1 is SGHRS, CDR2 YFSETQ, per germline. CDR3 bases: TGCGCCAGCAGCTTTCTCACCGGACTAGCGGGAGGGCCGGTCTACGAGCAGTACTTC. Residues: CASSFLTGLAGGPVYEQYF.

V gene TRBV11-3 combines with J gene TRBJ2-5; either TRBD1 or TRBD2 may fit D (5 bases each). The CDR3 covers 15 residues. In germline, CDR1 is SGHNT, CDR2 YENEEA. The V and J ends lost 2 bases and 7 bases respectively, with 17 bases between them. CDR3 loop: CASSLSRDGISTQYF. DNA of the CDR3: TGTGCCAGCAGCTTATCCCGGGACGGAATTTCGACCCAGTACTTC.